This record concerns one T cell receptor (beta chain) sequence. Its target antigen remains unknown. Base qualities were left out, and no much larger clone turns up one base away. The sample is drawn from a study of cytomegalovirus exposure and HLA in healthy donors (dated by TCRdb to the late 2010s). Broadly, across the study: According to an earlier analysis of around 600 of the donors, 200 million or so T cells yielded roughly 110 million unique TCR beta sequences and 276 Gb of sequence data. The study combined high-throughput TCR immunosequencing, statistical association of individual TCRs with disease status, and machine learning to predict cytomegalovirus infection status. Alongside the repertoire data, information on donor age, sex, ethnicity and CMV serostatus was compiled. Across roughly 420 genotyped donors of the cohort, an average of approximately 240,000 unique TCR beta nucleotide sequences per donor were sequenced, and 15% to 20% of those sequences were non-productive. All discovery cohort repertoires had been generated on a single sequencing platform. Both class I and class II loci were covered by HLA typing, at four-digit resolution. In an earlier analysis of 587 of the donors, high-throughput TCR beta sequencing was used to judge whether each TCR beta V gene segment behaved as functional or pseudogenic. Roughly 300 gigabases of sequencing data and approximately 80 million unique TCR sequences were included in an early release covering about 620 HLA-typed donors. To study patterns of TCR occurrence, a later analysis re-analyzed previously published TCR beta repertoires from 650 to 750 donors and added high-resolution HLA genotyping. In the later analysis, no new phenotypic data were used to find candidate immune exposures; instead, reliance was placed on TCR beta sequences and their occurrence across donors. The aim of the study was to test whether cataloging public T cell receptors could identify signatures of past pathogen exposure. Along with the approximately 650-subject first cohort, a separate validation cohort of over a hundred different subjects was used. Several DR-DQ haplotypes were treated as single units for association and clustering because of strong linkage in the cohort. A later genetic analysis took genome-wide SNP genotypes for about 55% of the roughly 670 donors and used that subset as a discovery cohort. Typing coverage differed by locus: A, B, C, DRB1 and DQB1 were typed in roughly 620-630 donors, DQA1 in 522, DPA1 in around 600, and DPB1 in just under 490. Among the 398 genotyped donors, about 85% belonged to the genetic ancestry cluster associated with self-reported Caucasian donors. The study profiled the T cell repertoires of hundreds of subjects by immunosequencing and related them to cytomegalovirus serostatus. What the work shows at the level of the full study, not this receptor alone: Sequencing depth was assumed to be roughly uniform across donors in the presence/absence analyses, though that assumption may not hold. Correlated functional status among segregating V segments might reflect linkage disequilibrium, but an unknown experimental factor could not be ruled out. Some IMGT-functional V segments, including TRBV6-2 and TRBV6-3, could not be distinguished by the 87-base-pair reads and were therefore excluded. According to the authors, the approach could potentially be generalized to other disease states and immunological phenotypes. In a later genetic analysis, fewer N-insertions in productive TCRs were reported among donors in an Asian-associated ancestry cluster than the roughly 700-donor mean. The cohort was sequenced for TCR beta chains only, and without alpha or paired-chain data the features that could be detected were limited. Assigning TCR associations to individual alleles was difficult when HLA alleles, especially DR and DQ, strongly co-occurred. V-gene and J-gene trimming of TCR beta chains was associated with a missense DCLRE1C variant in a later genetic analysis, and the association was replicated in an independent cohort. Compared with equally common non-associated chains, HLA-associated TCR beta chains in a later analysis were more clonally expanded and had lower generation probabilities. The only immune exposure information available for the cohort was CMV serostatus. A cluster of highly shared sequence variants was judged likely to represent a technical artifact of the sequencing pipeline. A few of the identified cytomegalovirus-associated TCR beta chains were confirmed in vitro to be specific for cytomegalovirus antigens. A later analysis associated 15,000 to 20,000 TCR beta sequences with specific HLA alleles at a false discovery rate of 0.05. In an earlier analysis of some 500 of the donors, most TCR beta V segments appeared in productive rearrangements about 90% or about 30% of the time, broadly matching IMGT annotations. The classifier was reported to diagnose cytomegalovirus status with high specificity and sensitivity in both the original and validation cohorts. A further reported finding was that TCR beta sequences accurately predicted the HLA-A and HLA-B alleles for most subjects in the first cohort. Several of the top co-occurrence clusters appeared to be linked to parvovirus B19, influenza, CMV and Epstein-Barr virus, according to a later analysis. A total of 150 to 200 TCR beta chains were listed by the study as associated with cytomegalovirus. While some public TCRs were present in many individuals, most TCR sequences turned up only very rarely across donors. The earlier analysis of 587 of the donors excluded approximately 15 rarely observed V segments, including chromosome 9 orphons, because counts were too low. In a later analysis, the rate of TCR association differed among HLA loci, with DRB1 alleles having the most associated TCRs and HLA-C alleles having the fewest. According to a later analysis, most CMV-associated TCR beta chains appeared to be HLA-restricted, and the HLA associations seemed to be driven largely by CMV exposure. Because HLA typing was unavailable for some donors at each locus, only the typed subset was used in association tests.

Libraries came from the immunoSEQ multiplex PCR assay. A mixture of 60 forward primers for TCR Vbeta segments and 13 reverse primers for TCR Jbeta segments was used in the multiplex PCR. A multiplex PCR assay on genomic DNA amplified the CDR3 region of rearranged TCR beta genes. On the Illumina HiSeq System, the amplified TCR beta libraries were sequenced as 87-base-pair reads. The study's processing was this. A later analysis tallied 75 million to 85 million unique TCR beta chains across the 666 repertoires, and approximately 12 million of those chains were shared by two or more donors. Raw reads were error-corrected and collapsed into unique sequences by a nearest-neighbor algorithm in which closely related sequences were merged to remove PCR and sequencing errors. To assign V, D and J gene segments, CDR3 sequences were aligned to IMGT reference sequences. For a sequence to be retained, a match of at least six nucleotides to both a V gene segment and a J gene segment was required. Rearrangements were called productive when the CDR3 lacked stop codons and stayed in frame with V and J; all others were non-productive. Following IMGT convention, CDR3 was defined as the stretch from the second conserved V-encoded cysteine to the conserved J-encoded phenylalanine. The earlier analysis of approximately 590 of the donors excluded any sequence lacking an unambiguous match to a single V gene segment. In an earlier analysis of some 590 of the donors, a V segment was called functional when productive rearrangements were above 56.7%, and segregating when the standard deviation between donors exceeded 5%. A statistical classification framework was developed to diagnose cytomegalovirus status using the catalog of TCR beta chain sequences. In a later analysis, TCR nucleotide sequences were compared against IMGT/GENE-DB human TR gene sequences so that V and J genes could be assigned. The TCRdist pipeline was used in a later analysis to assign CDR3 sequences and most-parsimonious VDJ recombination scenarios. In a later analysis, each TCR beta chain was defined by its CDR3 amino acid sequence together with its V-gene family, and reads without a unique V-gene family were excluded. To address suspected cross-contamination and a sequencing artifact, a later analysis removed roughly 580 highly shared, low-generation-probability nucleotide sequences. In a later analysis, a clonal expansion index for each public chain was calculated from normalized within-repertoire ranks of inferred template counts. A later analysis computed generation probabilities with a VDJ recombination model fitted to out-of-frame rearrangements, and checked the results against IGoR. In a later analysis, TCR-TCR, TCR-HLA and TCR-CMV co-occurrence was scored with hypergeometric tests, and a repertoire-size bias correction was applied to TCR pairs. To estimate false discovery rates, a later analysis permuted the HLA or CMV assignments 20 times. In a later analysis, co-occurring TCRs were grouped using DBSCAN, with TCRdist sequence similarity added in when clustering inside HLA-allele-positive subsets. Co-occurrence clustering excluded repertoires with fewer than 30,000 or more than 120,000 public chains, plus five with anomalous nucleotide sharing. Not all clones reach the TCRdb copy of this immuneACCESS table, which keeps in-frame sequences only. Checked studies attribute under half of the gap to unresolved V genes and leave the rest unexplained. V and J calls and clone size are given by that table; D and trimming were obtained from the DNA. This sample is represented by more than 90,000 clones; roughly 80% of them were singletons. 0.7% to 0.85% of the sample is taken by the ten largest.

The cohort was made up of roughly 670 healthy bone marrow donors. At the time of sampling, all cohort members were nominally healthy, though unrecorded immune exposures were likely present. The donor was CMV seronegative and was included in the group of about 400 seronegative cohort members. Every donor gave a peripheral blood sample, and the peripheral blood mononuclear cells from that sample were used for TCR beta sequencing. The Qiagen DNeasy Blood Extraction Kit was used to extract genomic DNA from the blood cell samples. Relative to germline, V is 0 bases shorter and J is 1 base shorter, with 7 bases between their ends. Inclusive of the bounding cysteine and phenylalanine, the CDR3 is 15 residues long. This entry keeps only the CDR3 DNA: 45 bases, framed from base 1. Per the germline V gene (reference sequence), LNHNV is the CDR1 and YYDKDF is the CDR2.

The sequenced sample was PBMCs. The origin of this receptor is a woman aged 60-75 years in good health and CMV-seronegative. Recombination connected TRBV15 to TRBJ1-3; confidence is insufficient to name the D gene. The CDR3 loop reads CATSRDPGSGNTIYF. The nucleotide sequence is given as TGTGCCACCAGCAGAGATCCGGGATCTGGAAACACCATATATTTT. Supplemented by the reference TRBV15 and TRBJ1-3 proteins around the CDR3, the complete variable domain is DAMVIQNPRYQVTQFGKPVTLSCSQTLNHNVMYWYQQKSSQAPKLLFHYYDKDFNNEADTPDNFQSRRPNTSFCFLDIRSPGLGDTAMYLCATSRDPGSGNTIYFGEGSWLTVV.